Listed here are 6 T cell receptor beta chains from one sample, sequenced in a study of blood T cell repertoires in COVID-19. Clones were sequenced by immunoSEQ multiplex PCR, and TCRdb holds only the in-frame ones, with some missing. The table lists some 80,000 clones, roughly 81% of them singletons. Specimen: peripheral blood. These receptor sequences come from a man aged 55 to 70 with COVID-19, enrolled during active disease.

In DNA, the CDR3 is TGTGCCAGCAGCCAAGGTTACGCGGGTAACTATGGCTACACCTTC. Translated, it gives CASSQGYAGNYGYTF. The chain links TRBV3-1 (or the pseudogene TRBV3-2) to TRBJ1-2, with unresolved D. The V gene's germline CDR1 is LGHDT and CDR2 YNNKEL (reference sequence). This CDR3 has 15 amino acids. Trimming took 1 base from V and 1 from J, leaving 10 bases between them.

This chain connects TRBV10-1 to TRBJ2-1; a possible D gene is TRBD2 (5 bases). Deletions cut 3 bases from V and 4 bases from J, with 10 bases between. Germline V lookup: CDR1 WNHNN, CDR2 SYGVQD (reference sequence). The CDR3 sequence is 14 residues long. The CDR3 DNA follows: TGCGCCAGCAGTGATGAGGGCCGATACAATGAGCAGTTCTTC. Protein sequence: CASSDEGRYNEQFF.

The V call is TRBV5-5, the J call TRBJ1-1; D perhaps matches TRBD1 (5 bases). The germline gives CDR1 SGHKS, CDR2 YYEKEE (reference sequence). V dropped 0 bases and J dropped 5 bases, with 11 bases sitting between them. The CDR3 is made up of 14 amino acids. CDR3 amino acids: CASSLAGGKTEAFF. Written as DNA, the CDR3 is TGTGCCAGCAGCTTGGCCGGGGGGAAAACTGAAGCTTTCTTT. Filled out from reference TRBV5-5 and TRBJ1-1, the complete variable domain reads DAGVTQSPTHLIKTRGQQVTLRCSPISGHKSVSWYQQVLGQGPQFIFQYYEKEERGRGNFPDRFSARQFPNYSSELNVNALLLGDSALYLCASSLAGGKTEAFFGQGTRLTVV.

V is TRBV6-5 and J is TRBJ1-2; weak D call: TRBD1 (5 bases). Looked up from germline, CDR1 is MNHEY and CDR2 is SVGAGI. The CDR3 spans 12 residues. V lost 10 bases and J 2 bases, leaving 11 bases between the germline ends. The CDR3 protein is CATRTPNYGYTF. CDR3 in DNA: TGTGCCACCCGGACACCAAACTATGGCTACACCTTC.

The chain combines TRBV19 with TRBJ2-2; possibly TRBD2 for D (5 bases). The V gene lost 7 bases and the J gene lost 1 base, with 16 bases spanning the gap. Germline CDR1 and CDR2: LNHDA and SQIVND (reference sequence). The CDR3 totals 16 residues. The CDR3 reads CASTSPRGGNTGELFF. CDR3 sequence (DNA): TGTGCCAGTACCTCCCCTCGAGGAGGGAACACCGGGGAGCTGTTTTTT.

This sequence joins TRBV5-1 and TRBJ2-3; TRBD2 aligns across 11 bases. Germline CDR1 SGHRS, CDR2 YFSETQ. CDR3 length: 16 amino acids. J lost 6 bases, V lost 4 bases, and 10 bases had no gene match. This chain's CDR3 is CASSPLAGGVSDTQYF. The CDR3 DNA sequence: TGCGCCAGCAGCCCGTTAGCGGGAGGGGTTTCGGATACGCAGTATTTT.